Sequencing of this T cell receptor (beta chain) was carried out in a study of T cell responses to AZD1222 COVID-19 vaccine. Whole-study results and caveats: Donors, mostly white British, included more females; clonal diversity was possibly underestimated. Just a handful of AZD1222 recipients tested seropositive at baseline.

TCRdb keeps only in-frame clones here, not all; method: immunoSEQ multiplex PCR. The data contain 50,000 to 65,000 clones, 70% to 90% of them singletons. A remark on this clone: Its antigen remains unknown.

The germline gives CDR1 SGDLS, CDR2 YYNGEE. The CDR3 spans 14 residues. V shed 4 bases, J shed 7 bases, and the junction held 10 bases outside the gene matches. The clonotype was recovered from an adult who received the AZD1222 COVID-19 vaccine. Sequenced material: peripheral blood, taken 28 days after the second AZD1222 dose. The chain links TRBV9 to TRBJ2-7, with 8 bases lining up with TRBD2. The CDR3 DNA is TGTGCCAGCAGCCTAGCGGGCCCTTCTCGGGAGCAGTACTTC. Protein: CASSLAGPSREQYF.